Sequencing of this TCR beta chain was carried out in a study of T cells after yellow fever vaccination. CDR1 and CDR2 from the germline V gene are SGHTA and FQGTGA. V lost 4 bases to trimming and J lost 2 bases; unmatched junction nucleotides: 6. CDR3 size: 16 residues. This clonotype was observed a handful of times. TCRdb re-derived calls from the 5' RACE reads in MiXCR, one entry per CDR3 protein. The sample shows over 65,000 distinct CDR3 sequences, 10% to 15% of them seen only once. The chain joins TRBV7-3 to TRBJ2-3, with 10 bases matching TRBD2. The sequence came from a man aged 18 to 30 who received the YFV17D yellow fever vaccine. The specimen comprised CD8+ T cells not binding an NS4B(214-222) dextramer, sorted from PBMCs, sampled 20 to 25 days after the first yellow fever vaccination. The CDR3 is CASSSITSGDTDTQYF. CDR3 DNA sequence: TGTGCCAGCAGCTCTATTACTAGCGGGGACACAGATACGCAGTATTTT. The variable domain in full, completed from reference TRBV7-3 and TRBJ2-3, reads GAGVSQTPSNKVTEKGKYVELRCDPISGHTALYWYRQSLGQGPEFLIYFQGTGAADDSGLPNDRFFAVRPEGSVSTLKIQRTERGDSAVYLCASSSITSGDTDTQYFGPGTRLTVL.